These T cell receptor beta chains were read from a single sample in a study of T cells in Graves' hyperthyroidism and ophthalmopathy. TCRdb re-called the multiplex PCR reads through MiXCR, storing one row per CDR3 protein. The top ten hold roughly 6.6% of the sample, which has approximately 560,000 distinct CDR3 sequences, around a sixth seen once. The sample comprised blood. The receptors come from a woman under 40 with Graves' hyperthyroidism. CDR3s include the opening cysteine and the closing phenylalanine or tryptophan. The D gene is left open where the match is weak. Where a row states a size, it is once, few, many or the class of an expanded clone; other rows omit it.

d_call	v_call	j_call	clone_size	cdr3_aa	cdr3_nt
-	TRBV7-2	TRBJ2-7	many	CASRIEGSPTYEQYF	TGTGCCAGCAGGATTGAAGGGTCCCCCACCTACGAGCAGTACTTC
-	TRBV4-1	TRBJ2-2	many	CASSQDPRLDTGELFF	TGCGCCAGCAGCCAAGATCCCCGACTGGACACCGGGGAGCTGTTTTTT
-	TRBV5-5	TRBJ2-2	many	CASQRSANTGELFF	TGTGCCAGCCAGCGATCCGCTAACACCGGGGAGCTGTTTTTT
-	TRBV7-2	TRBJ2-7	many	CASSLRFRGDEQYF	TGTGCCAGCAGCTTACGGTTTCGGGGCGACGAGCAGTACTTC
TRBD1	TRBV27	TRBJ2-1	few	CASSFDRASEQFF	TGTGCCAGCAGTTTCGACAGGGCCAGTGAGCAGTTCTTC
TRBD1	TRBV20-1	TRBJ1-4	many	CSAPGTGKEKLFF	TGCAGTGCCCCCGGGACAGGGAAGGAAAAACTGTTTTTT
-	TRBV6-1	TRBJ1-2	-	CASRSTSYGYTF	TGTGCCAGCAGGTCCACGTCCTATGGCTACACCTTC
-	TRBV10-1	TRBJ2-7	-	CASSAVRAGEQYF	TGCGCCAGCAGTGCCGTGCGAGCTGGCGAGCAGTACTTC
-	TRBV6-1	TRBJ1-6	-	CASSFDSEHSPLHF	TGTGCCAGCAGTTTCGACAGTGAGCATTCACCCCTCCACTTT
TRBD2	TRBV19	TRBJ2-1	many	CASSIDLAGGPGNNEQFF	TGTGCCAGTAGTATAGATCTAGCGGGAGGGCCTGGGAACAATGAGCAGTTCTTC
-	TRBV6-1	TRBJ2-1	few	CASSSGGVGYNEQFF	TGTGCCAGCAGCTCAGGGGGGGTTGGCTACAATGAGCAGTTCTTC
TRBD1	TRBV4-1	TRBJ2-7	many	CASSHGTGGGEQYF	TGCGCCAGCAGCCACGGGACAGGGGGCGGCGAGCAGTACTTC
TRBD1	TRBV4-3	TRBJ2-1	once	CASSLMQGAQEQFF	TGCGCCAGCAGCCTTATGCAGGGGGCGCAGGAGCAGTTCTTC
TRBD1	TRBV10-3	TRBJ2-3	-	CAISRTGGATDTQYF	TGTGCCATCAGTCGTACAGGGGGCGCGACAGATACGCAGTATTTT
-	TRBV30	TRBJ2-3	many	CAWSLPDTQYF	TGTGCCTGGAGTCTCCCTGATACGCAGTATTTT
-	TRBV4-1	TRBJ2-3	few	CASSQEPGASSDTQYF	TGCGCCAGCAGCCAAGAACCGGGCGCAAGCTCAGATACGCAGTATTTT
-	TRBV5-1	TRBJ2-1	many	CASSLDPRGSHDEQFF	TGCGCCAGCAGCTTGGATCCCAGGGGTTCGCACGATGAGCAGTTCTTC
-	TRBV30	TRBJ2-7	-	CAWSEAVYEQYF	TGTGCCTGGAGCGAGGCAGTTTACGAGCAGTACTTC
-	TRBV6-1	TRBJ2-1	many	CASRTQRRYYNEQFF	TGTGCCAGCAGAACTCAGAGGAGATACTACAATGAGCAGTTCTTC
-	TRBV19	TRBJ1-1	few	CASLPEGRNTEAFF	TGTGCCAGCCTTCCCGAGGGCAGAAACACTGAAGCTTTCTTT
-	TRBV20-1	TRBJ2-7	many	CSPGRSGSEQYF	TGCAGTCCAGGGCGGAGCGGCTCCGAGCAGTACTTC
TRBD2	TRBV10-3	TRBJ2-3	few	CAISEWSGRDGDTQYF	TGTGCCATCAGTGAGTGGTCAGGGAGGGATGGAGATACGCAGTATTTT
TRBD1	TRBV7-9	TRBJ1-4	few	CASSFITGGNEKLFF	TGTGCCAGCAGCTTCATCACAGGGGGCAATGAAAAACTGTTTTTT
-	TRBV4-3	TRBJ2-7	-	CASSQVQARGHEQYF	TGCGCCAGCAGCCAGGTACAGGCGCGGGGACACGAGCAGTACTTC
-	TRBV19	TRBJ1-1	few	CASSYTTQNTEAFF	TGTGCCAGTAGTTACACGACACAGAACACTGAAGCTTTCTTT
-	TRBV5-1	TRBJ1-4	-	CASSYGTPSGEKLFF	TGCGCCAGCAGCTACGGGACTCCCTCGGGGGAAAAACTGTTTTTT
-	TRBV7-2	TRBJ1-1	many	CASSLAGGYAEAFF	TGTGCCAGCAGCTTAGCAGGGGGGTACGCTGAAGCTTTCTTT
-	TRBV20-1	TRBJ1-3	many	CSARASNSYSGNTIYF	TGCAGTGCTAGAGCTTCGAACAGCTACTCTGGAAACACCATATATTTT
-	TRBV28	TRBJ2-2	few	CASSPPIQVNTGELFF	TGTGCCAGCAGTCCCCCAATACAGGTCAACACCGGGGAGCTGTTTTTT
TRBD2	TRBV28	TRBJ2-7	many	CASKPETSGTTYEQYF	TGTGCCAGCAAGCCGGAGACTAGCGGGACGACCTACGAGCAGTACTTC